Below are 11 T cell receptor beta chains sequenced from a single sample in a study of beta chain features in type 1 diabetes. Reverse transcribing all isolated RNA meant expressed TCRB transcripts were sequenced. Some clones are missing from TCRdb's copy, which holds only in-frame ones; the method was immunoSEQ multiplex PCR. Here the sample spans hundreds of thousands of clones, approximately 14% being singletons. The source material was central memory CD4+ T cells from blood. All receptors derive from a man aged 25 to 40 in good health.

This clone has more than one count but fewer than ten. This chain uses TRBV7-8 with TRBJ1-1; the D gene is possibly TRBD1 (6 bases). Per germline, CDR1 SGHVS and CDR2 FQNEAQ. Trimming took off 5 bases at V and 5 bases at J, with 12 bases between the two ends. The CDR3 consists of 13 residues. CDR3 bases: TGTGCCAGCAGCCCTAACAGGGCTACTGAAGCTTTCTTT. Translation: CASSPNRATEAFF.

The V and J genes are TRBV5-6 and TRBJ1-2; 10 bases map to TRBD1. Germline V gene lookup returns CDR1 SGHDT and CDR2 YYEEEE. This CDR3 spans 17 amino acids. V shed 4 bases and J 0 bases; nucleotides not matched to a gene: 9. Here the CDR3 DNA reads TGTGCCAGCAGCCTGCGGCCCGGACAGGGGGCTAACTATGGCTACACCTTC. It codes for CASSLRPGQGANYGYTF.

This clone was observed a handful of times. The chain links TRBV7-8 to TRBJ1-1; D gene unclear. V lost 5 bases and J lost 1, with 17 bases in between. Germline CDR1 is SGHVS and CDR2 is FQNEAQ. This CDR3 comprises 16 residues. The CDR3 protein is CASSPHTQFANTEAFF. Written as DNA, the CDR3 is TGTGCCAGCAGCCCCCACACCCAGTTTGCGAACACTGAAGCTTTCTTT.

The chain has TRBV11-2 and TRBJ2-3; 9 bases are shared with TRBD1. Trimming cost V 1 base and J 2 bases; bases outside gene matches: 4. The CDR3 has 16 residues. CDR1 is SGHAT, CDR2 FQNNGV, per germline. The CDR3 loop reads CASSLVGTGTTDTQYF. The CDR3 DNA follows: TGTGCCAGCAGCTTAGTCGGGACAGGGACCACAGATACGCAGTATTTT. Together with reference TRBV11-2 and TRBJ2-3, the CDR3 gives the full variable domain: EAGVAQSPRYKIIEKRQSVAFWCNPISGHATLYWYQQILGQGPKLLIQFQNNGVVDDSQLPKDRFSAERLKGVDSTLKIQPAKLEDSAVYLCASSLVGTGTTDTQYFGPGTRLTVL.

V and J are TRBV6-1 and TRBJ2-3, with a weak D call TRBD2 (5 bases). Germline V gene lookup returns CDR1 MNHNS and CDR2 SASEGT. This CDR3 is 17 amino acids long. V lost 3 bases and J 0 bases, leaving 16 bases between the germline ends. The CDR3 DNA reads TGTGCCAGCAGTGACGCCCTCGGGGTGGATAGCACAGATACGCAGTATTTT. Its protein is CASSDALGVDSTDTQYF.

The chain joins TRBV30 to TRBJ1-3; D possibly corresponds to TRBD1 (5 bases). The CDR3 spans 13 residues. The germline V gene encodes CDR1 GTSNPN and CDR2 SVGIG (reference sequence). Trimming cost V 0 bases and J 4 bases, with 7 bases left between them. The CDR3, as DNA: TGTGCCTGGAGTGTAGGGACCGGAAACACCATATATTTT. Translation gives CAWSVGTGNTIYF. The complete variable domain, with remaining parts taken from reference TRBV30 and TRBJ1-3, reads SQTIHQWPATLVQPVGSPLSLECTVEGTSNPNLYWYRQAAGRGLQLLFYSVGIGQISSEVPQNLSASRPQDRQFILSSKKLLLSDSGFYLCAWSVGTGNTIYFGEGSWLTVV.

This clone turned up a few times. The chain links TRBV4-3 to TRBJ1-2; no reliable D call. From germline, CDR1 is LGHNA and CDR2 YSLEER. This CDR3 spans 15 amino acids. The V gene lost 0 bases and the J gene lost 0 bases, with 8 bases spanning the gap. The CDR3 here is CASSQDLSTNYGYTF. The CDR3 DNA follows: TGCGCCAGCAGCCAAGATTTGAGTACTAACTATGGCTACACCTTC.

The chain links TRBV9 to TRBJ2-3; the D is unclear. Germline CDR1 reads SGDLS; CDR2 reads YYNGEE. This CDR3 has 16 amino acids. Trimming stripped 0 bases from V and 0 bases from J, with 11 bases between. CDR3 sequence reads: CASSVVPGASTDTQYF. The CDR3 DNA follows: TGTGCCAGCAGCGTAGTTCCAGGAGCTAGCACAGATACGCAGTATTTT.

V and J are TRBV10-2 and TRBJ1-5; no definite D call. Germline CDR1 WSHSY, CDR2 SAAADI. V was clipped by 2 bases and J by 4 bases, with 9 bases between them. CDR3 size: 14 residues. The CDR3 region is CASSEGGNNQPQHF. The CDR3 bases are TGCGCCAGCAGTGAGGGAGGGAATAATCAGCCCCAGCATTTT.

The J gene is TRBJ2-2, the V gene TRBV7-8, with D perhaps matching TRBD1 (6 bases). The V end was cut by 1 base, the J end by 6 bases, with 12 bases between. This CDR3 has 15 residues. Germline V gives CDR1 SGHVS, CDR2 FQNEAQ. The CDR3 DNA reads as TGTGCCAGCAGCTTAGTTCAGGGGAGTGCCGGGGAGCTGTTTTTT. Its translation is CASSLVQGSAGELFF.

Only a few counts were recorded for this clone. V and J are TRBV29-1 and TRBJ2-7, with D possibly matching TRBD1 (6 bases). V lost 0 bases, J lost 6 bases, and 9 bases lay in between. CDR3 length: 12 amino acids. Germline assignment: CDR1 SQVTM and CDR2 ANQGSEA. The CDR3 DNA is TGCAGCGTTGAAGAGGGGGCGTCCGAGCAGTACTTC. Translating it yields CSVEEGASEQYF.